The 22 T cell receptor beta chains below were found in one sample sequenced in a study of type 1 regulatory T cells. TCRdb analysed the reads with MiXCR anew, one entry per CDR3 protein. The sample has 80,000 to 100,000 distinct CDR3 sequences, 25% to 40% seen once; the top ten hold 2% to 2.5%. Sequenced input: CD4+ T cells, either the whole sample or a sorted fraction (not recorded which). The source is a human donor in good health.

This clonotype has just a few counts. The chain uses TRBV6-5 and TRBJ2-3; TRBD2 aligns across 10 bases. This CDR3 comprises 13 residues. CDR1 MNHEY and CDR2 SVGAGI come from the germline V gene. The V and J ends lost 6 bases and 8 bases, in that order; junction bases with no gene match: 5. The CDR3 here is CASRTGLATTQYF. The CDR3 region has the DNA TGTGCCAGCAGGACGGGACTAGCGACTACGCAGTATTTT.

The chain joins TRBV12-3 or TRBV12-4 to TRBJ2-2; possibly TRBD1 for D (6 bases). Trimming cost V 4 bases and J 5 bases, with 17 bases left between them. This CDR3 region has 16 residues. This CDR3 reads CASSSPQGRQTGELFF. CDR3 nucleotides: TGTGCCAGCAGTTCCCCGCAGGGGAGACAAACCGGGGAGCTGTTTTTT.

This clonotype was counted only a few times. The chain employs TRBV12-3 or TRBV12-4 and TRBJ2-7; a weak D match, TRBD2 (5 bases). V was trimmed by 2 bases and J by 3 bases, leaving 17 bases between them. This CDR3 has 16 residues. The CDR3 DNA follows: TGTGCCAGCAGTTTAAGAGGGCGCCCCTTGGACTACGAGCAGTACTTC. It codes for CASSLRGRPLDYEQYF.

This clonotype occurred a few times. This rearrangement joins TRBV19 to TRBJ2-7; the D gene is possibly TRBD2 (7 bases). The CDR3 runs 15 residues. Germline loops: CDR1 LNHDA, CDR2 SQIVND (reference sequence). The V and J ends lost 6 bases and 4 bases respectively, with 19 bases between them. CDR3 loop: CASSPGGRGPYEQYF. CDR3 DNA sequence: TGTGCCAGTAGCCCGGGAGGCAGGGGACCTTACGAGCAGTACTTC.

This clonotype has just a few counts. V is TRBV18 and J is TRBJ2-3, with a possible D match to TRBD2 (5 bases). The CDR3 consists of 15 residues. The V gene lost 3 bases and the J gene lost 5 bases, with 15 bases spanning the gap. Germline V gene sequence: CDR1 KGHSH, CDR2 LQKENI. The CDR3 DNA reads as TGTGCCAGCTCACCCGTCAACGGGGTTGGAGATACGCAGTATTTT. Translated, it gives CASSPVNGVGDTQYF. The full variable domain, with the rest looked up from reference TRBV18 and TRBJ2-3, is NAGVMQNPRHLVRRRGQEARLRCSPMKGHSHVYWYRQLPEEGLKFMVYLQKENIIDESGMPKERFSAEFPKEGPSILRIQQVVRGDSAAYFCASSPVNGVGDTQYFGPGTRLTVL.

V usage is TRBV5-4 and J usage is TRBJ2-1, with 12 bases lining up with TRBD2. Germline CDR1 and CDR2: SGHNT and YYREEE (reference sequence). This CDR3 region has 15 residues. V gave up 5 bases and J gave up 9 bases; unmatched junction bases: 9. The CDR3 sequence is CASRNRTSGISEQFF. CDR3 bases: TGTGCCAGCAGGAACCGGACTAGCGGGATTAGTGAGCAGTTCTTC.

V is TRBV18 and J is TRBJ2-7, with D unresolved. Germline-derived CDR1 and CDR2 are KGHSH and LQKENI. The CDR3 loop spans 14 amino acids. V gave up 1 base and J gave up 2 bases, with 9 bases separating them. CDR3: CASSPREGAYEQYF. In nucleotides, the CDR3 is TGTGCCAGCTCACCACGTGAAGGAGCCTACGAGCAGTACTTC. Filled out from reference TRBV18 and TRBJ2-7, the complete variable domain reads NAGVMQNPRHLVRRRGQEARLRCSPMKGHSHVYWYRQLPEEGLKFMVYLQKENIIDESGMPKERFSAEFPKEGPSILRIQQVVRGDSAAYFCASSPREGAYEQYFGPGTRLTVT.

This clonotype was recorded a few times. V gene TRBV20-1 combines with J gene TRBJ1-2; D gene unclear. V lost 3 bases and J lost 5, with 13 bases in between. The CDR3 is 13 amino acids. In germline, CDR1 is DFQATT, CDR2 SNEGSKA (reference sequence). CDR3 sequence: CSASNSSLYGYTF. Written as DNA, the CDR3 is TGCAGTGCTAGTAACAGCTCCCTTTATGGCTACACCTTC.

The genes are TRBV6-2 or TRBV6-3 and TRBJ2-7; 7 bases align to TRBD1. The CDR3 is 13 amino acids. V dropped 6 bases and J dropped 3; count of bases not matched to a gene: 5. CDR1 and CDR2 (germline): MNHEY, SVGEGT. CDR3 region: CASSQTGNYEQYF. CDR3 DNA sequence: TGTGCCAGCAGCCAGACAGGGAACTACGAGCAGTACTTC.

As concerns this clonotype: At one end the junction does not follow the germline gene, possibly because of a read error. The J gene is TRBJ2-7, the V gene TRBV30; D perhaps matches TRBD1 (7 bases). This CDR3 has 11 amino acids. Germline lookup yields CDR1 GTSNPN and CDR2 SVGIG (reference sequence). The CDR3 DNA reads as TGTGCCTGGAGTGGTACAGGGGACTGCCGGTTC. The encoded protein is CAWSGTGDCRF.

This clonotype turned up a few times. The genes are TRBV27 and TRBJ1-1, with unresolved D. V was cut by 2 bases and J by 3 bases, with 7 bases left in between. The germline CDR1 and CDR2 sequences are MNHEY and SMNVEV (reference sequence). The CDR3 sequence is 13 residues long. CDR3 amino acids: CASSLDRDTEAFF. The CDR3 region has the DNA TGTGCCAGCAGTTTAGACCGGGACACTGAAGCTTTCTTT.

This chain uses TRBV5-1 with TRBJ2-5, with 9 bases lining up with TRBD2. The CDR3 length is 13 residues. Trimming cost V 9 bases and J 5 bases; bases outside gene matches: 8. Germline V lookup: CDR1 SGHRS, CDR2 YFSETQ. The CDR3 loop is CAIILAGEETQYF. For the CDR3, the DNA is TGCGCCATCATCTTAGCGGGAGAGGAGACCCAGTACTTC.

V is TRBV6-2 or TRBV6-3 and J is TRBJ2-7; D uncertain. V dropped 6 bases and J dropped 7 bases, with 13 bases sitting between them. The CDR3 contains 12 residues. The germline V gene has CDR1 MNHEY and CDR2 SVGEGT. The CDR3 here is CASRETPGEQYF. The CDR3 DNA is TGTGCCAGCAGGGAGACTCCCGGAGAGCAGTACTTC.

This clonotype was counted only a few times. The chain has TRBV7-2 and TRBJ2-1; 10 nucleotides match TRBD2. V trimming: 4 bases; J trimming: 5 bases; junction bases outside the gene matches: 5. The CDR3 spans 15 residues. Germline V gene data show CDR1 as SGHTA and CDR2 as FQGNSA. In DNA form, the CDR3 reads TGTGCCAGCAGCTCCTCTAGCGGGAGAGACAATGAGCAGTTCTTC. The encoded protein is CASSSSSGRDNEQFF.

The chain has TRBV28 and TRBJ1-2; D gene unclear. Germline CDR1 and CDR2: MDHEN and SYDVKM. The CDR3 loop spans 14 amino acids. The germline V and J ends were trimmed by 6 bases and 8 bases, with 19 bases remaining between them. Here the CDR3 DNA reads TGTGCCAGCAGCCCGACGAGGGAAAGAGGGGGCTACACCTTC. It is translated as CASSPTRERGGYTF.

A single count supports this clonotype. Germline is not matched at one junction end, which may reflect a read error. In nucleotides, the CDR3 is TGTGCCAGCAGTTCTACGGAGGTGTCCGGGGGGCTGTTTTTT. Its translation: CASSSTEVSGGLFF. The chain recombines TRBV6-6 with TRBJ2-2, with a tentative D call TRBD2 (6 bases). Germline CDR1 MNHNY, CDR2 SVGAGI (reference sequence). The length of the CDR3 is 14 residues.

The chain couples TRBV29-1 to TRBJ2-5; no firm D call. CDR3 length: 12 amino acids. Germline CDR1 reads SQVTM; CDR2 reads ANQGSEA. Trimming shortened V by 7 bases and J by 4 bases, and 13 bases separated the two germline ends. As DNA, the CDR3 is TGCAGCGCTGCGAGAATTGGAGAGACCCAGTACTTC. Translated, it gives CSAARIGETQYF.

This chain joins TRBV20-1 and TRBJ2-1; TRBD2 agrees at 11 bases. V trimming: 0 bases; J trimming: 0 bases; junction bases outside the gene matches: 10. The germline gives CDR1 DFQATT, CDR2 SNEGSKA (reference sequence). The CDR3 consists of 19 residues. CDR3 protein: CSARDRRLAGSSSYNEQFF. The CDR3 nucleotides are TGCAGTGCTAGAGATAGGAGACTAGCGGGAAGTAGCTCCTACAATGAGCAGTTCTTC.

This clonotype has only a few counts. In DNA form, the CDR3 reads TGCAGTGCTAGCGGGACAGCAGATGGCTACACCTTC. Amino acids: CSASGTADGYTF. The chain is built from TRBV20-1 and TRBJ1-2; TRBD1 matches at 7 bases. V dropped 3 bases and J dropped 6; count of bases not matched to a gene: 4. This CDR3 is built from 12 residues. Per the germline V gene, CDR1 is DFQATT and CDR2 is SNEGSKA (reference sequence).

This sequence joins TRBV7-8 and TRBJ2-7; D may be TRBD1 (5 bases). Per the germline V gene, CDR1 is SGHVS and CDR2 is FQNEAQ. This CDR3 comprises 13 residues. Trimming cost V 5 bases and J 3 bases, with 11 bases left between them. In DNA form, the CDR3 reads TGTGCCAGCAGCCCAGGAAGGGGCTACGAGCAGTACTTC. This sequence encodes CASSPGRGYEQYF.

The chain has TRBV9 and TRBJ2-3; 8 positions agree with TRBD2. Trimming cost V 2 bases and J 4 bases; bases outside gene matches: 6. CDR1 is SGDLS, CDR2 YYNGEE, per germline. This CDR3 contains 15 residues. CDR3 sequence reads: CASSVGRAGADTQYF. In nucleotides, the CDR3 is TGTGCCAGCAGCGTCGGGAGGGCCGGGGCAGATACGCAGTATTTT.

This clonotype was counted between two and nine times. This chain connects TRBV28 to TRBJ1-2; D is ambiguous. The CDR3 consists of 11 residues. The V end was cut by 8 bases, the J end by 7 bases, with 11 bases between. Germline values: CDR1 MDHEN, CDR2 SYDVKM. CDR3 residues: CASRQDRGYTF. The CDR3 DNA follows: TGTGCCAGCCGCCAGGACCGTGGCTACACCTTC.